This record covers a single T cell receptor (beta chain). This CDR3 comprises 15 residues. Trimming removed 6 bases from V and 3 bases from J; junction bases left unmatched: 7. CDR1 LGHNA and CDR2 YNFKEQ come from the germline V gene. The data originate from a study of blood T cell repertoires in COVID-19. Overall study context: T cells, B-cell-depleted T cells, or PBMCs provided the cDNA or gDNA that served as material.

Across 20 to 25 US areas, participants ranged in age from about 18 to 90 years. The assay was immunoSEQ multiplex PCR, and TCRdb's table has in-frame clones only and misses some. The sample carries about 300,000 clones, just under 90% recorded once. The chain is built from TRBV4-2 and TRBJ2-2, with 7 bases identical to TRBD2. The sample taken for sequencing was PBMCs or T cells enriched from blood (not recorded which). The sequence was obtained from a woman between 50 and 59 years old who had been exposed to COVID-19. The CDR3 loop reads CASSYGGRYTGELFF. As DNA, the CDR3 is TGTGCCAGCAGTTACGGGGGGAGGTACACCGGGGAGCTGTTTTTT.